The count of the clone carrying this TCR beta chain is one. With V trimmed by 5 bases and J by 8 bases, 13 bases remained unmatched. CDR1 and CDR2 from the germline V gene are SGHNT and YYREEE (reference sequence). CDR3 length: 16 residues. This specimen belongs to a study of blood T cell repertoires in COVID-19. Measured with immunoSEQ multiplex PCR; TCRdb has only the in-frame clones, and not every one. The sample shows 55,000 to 75,000 clones, approximately 80% of them seen only once. The source of this sequence is an elderly man with active COVID-19. This rearrangement joins TRBV5-4 to TRBJ2-1, with TRBD2 matching 10 bases. Sequenced: peripheral blood. CDR3 sequence (DNA): TGTGCCAGCAGAGGGGGGTCCAGCGGGGGGGCCCATGAGCAGTTCTTC. Protein product: CASRGGSSGGAHEQFF.